What follows are 16 T cell receptor beta chains derived from one specimen sequenced in a study of CD8+ T cells in alopecia areata. TCR sequencing used cDNA made by reverse transcription of extracted RNA. The method was immunoSEQ multiplex PCR; TCRdb's version includes in-frame clones alone and lacks a portion of them. Sampling found 250,000 or so clones, none seen once. Sorting used CD4, CD8alpha, NKG2D, NKG2ACE and other markers on pooled cutaneous lymph node cells. The sample consisted of CD4+ T cells sorted from a lymph node. These receptor sequences come from a C3H/HeJ mouse with alopecia areata. For this mouse line, the MHC haplotype is H2-k.

In this sample, this clone turned up a few times. Genes and germline are mouse. Coverage ceases 4 residues before the CDR3 finishes, and the germline J gene fills in the end. Other nucleotide sequences in the sample specify the same CDR3. The chain is built from TRBV5 and TRBJ2-5; possibly TRBD2 for D (6 bases). The V and J ends lost 1 base and 2 bases respectively, with 7 bases between them. The CDR3 spans 14 residues. Germline V gene data show CDR1 as LGHNA and CDR2 as YNLKQL (reference sequence). The CDR3 bases that were read are TGTGCCAGCAGCCAAGGGACTGTCCAAGAC. Translating it yields CASSQGTVQD. Given in full, the CDR3 is CASSQGTVQDTQYF.

Details on this clone: Gene names are the mouse ones. The CDR3 end falls 4 residues outside the read, so it is completed with the germline J gene. The chain is built from TRBV14 and TRBJ2-4; maybe TRBD1 (6 bases). Germline CDR1 reads SGHDT; CDR2 reads FRDEAV. The CDR3 has 14 amino acids. CDR3 bases read: TGTGCCAGCAGTCATACAGGGATGGGAAAC. Translation gives CASSHTGMGN. The whole CDR3 reads CASSHTGMGNTLYF.

Concerning this clone: Germline and genes here are mouse. The sequenced fragment ends 4 residues before the CDR3 boundary, so the rest is inferred from the germline J gene. This rearrangement joins TRBV19 to TRBJ2-1, with D perhaps TRBD1 (6 bases). This CDR3 contains 13 residues. Germline V CDR1 and CDR2: FNHDT, SITEND (reference sequence). The V and J ends lost 6 bases and 4 bases respectively, with 11 bases between them. This chain's CDR3 is CASNRDKYAEQFF. The DNA read from the CDR3 is TGTGCCAGCAATCGGGACAAATATGCT.

This clone was counted between two and nine times. A much larger clone is a single base away; this may be a read error. Gene names are mouse gene names. The read halts 4 residues ahead of the CDR3 end, with the missing end drawn from the germline J gene. The identical CDR3 is also encoded by other nucleotide sequences in the sample. The chain has TRBV2 and TRBJ1-2; TRBD1 agrees at 9 bases. Germline values: CDR1 LGHNA, CDR2 YSYQKL. The CDR3 spans 14 residues. V shed 6 bases, J shed 2 bases, and the junction held 4 bases outside the gene matches. The CDR3 DNA, read in part, is TGTGCCAGCAGTCCCGGACAGGGGAACTCC. Translated: CASSPGQGNS. The CDR3 in its entirety is CASSPGQGNSDYTF.

About this clone itself: Genes and germline are mouse. The read terminates 4 residues ahead of where the CDR3 ends, so the germline J gene completes it. Other nucleotide sequences from this sample produce the same CDR3. V and J are TRBV13-2 and TRBJ2-7; 10 nucleotides match TRBD2. This CDR3 comprises 14 residues. CDR1 is NNHNN and CDR2 is SYGAGS in the germline V gene (reference sequence). The sequenced part of the CDR3 DNA is TGTGCCAGCGGTGATGGGGGACTGGGGTAT. Protein product: CASGDGGLGY. The complete CDR3 sequence is CASGDGGLGYEQYF.

This clone was detected only a few times. Any gene name here is a mouse gene name. The read stops 3 residues short of the end of the CDR3; the missing end is completed from the germline J gene. Other nucleotide sequences in the sample specify the same CDR3. The rearrangement joins TRBV19 to TRBJ1-6; 11 nucleotides line up with TRBD1. Being an ORF, TRBJ1-6 has a function that is uncertain. The germline gives CDR1 FNHDT, CDR2 SITEND (reference sequence). This CDR3 is built from 15 residues. With V trimmed by 2 bases and J by 6 bases, 1 base remained unmatched. The CDR3 DNA, read in part, is TGTGCCAGCAGTATGGGACAGGGGGGTAATTCGCCC. Its protein is CASSMGQGGNSP. The whole CDR3 protein reads CASSMGQGGNSPLYF.

With respect to this clone: Mouse gene names apply. The read halts 3 residues ahead of the CDR3 end, with the missing end drawn from the germline J gene. The chain recombines TRBV5 with TRBJ1-6; perhaps TRBD1 as D (6 bases). TRBJ1-6 is an ORF; its function is uncertain. Germline V gene sequence: CDR1 LGHNA, CDR2 YNLKQL (reference sequence). This CDR3 contains 15 residues. Trimming left V 3 bases short and J 4 bases short, with 10 bases between. The sequenced CDR3 bases are TGTGCCAGCAGCCAGTCAACAGGGTATAATTCGCCC. Its protein is CASSQSTGYNSP. From start to end, the CDR3 is CASSQSTGYNSPLYF.

The sample holds a few counts of this clone. Gene names denote mouse genes. With the read ending 3 residues before the CDR3 end, the germline J gene is used to fill in that end. The chain employs TRBV19 and TRBJ1-6, with D tentatively TRBD1 (6 bases). TRBJ1-6 is an ORF for which the function is uncertain. The germline V gene encodes CDR1 FNHDT and CDR2 SITEND (reference sequence). V lost 3 bases, J lost 3 bases, and 10 bases lay in between. The CDR3 totals 15 residues. CDR3 bases read: TGTGCCAGCAGTACGGGACAAAACTATAATTCGCCC. Its translation is CASSTGQNYNSP. The entire CDR3 protein reads CASSTGQNYNSPLYF.

A note on this clone: Mouse gene names and germline throughout. The CDR3 end falls 4 residues outside the read, so it is completed with the germline J gene. The V call is TRBV13-3, the J call TRBJ2-7, with D unresolved. The CDR3 is 13 residues long. Germline V CDR1 and CDR2: NNHDY, SYVADS. This CDR3 reads CASSESQLYEQYF. The DNA read from the CDR3 is TGTGCCAGCAGTGAATCACAGCTTTAT.

This clone has more than one count but fewer than ten. The gene names given are mouse names. The sequence runs out 4 residues before the end of the CDR3; the remainder is reconstructed from the germline J gene. V is TRBV13-1 and J is TRBJ2-1, with 7 bases identical to TRBD1. Germline CDR1 is NSHNY and CDR2 is SYGAGN. Trimming took 0 bases from V and 3 from J; bases not matched to a gene: 6. This CDR3 region has 16 residues. Incomplete CDR3 DNA: TGTGCCAGCAGTGATGCGACAGGGAACATCTATGCT. This translates into CASSDATGNIYA. The whole CDR3 protein reads CASSDATGNIYAEQFF.

A remark on this clone: All gene names here are mouse names. The read ends 4 residues early relative to the CDR3; the germline J gene fills the gap. The chain employs TRBV19 and TRBJ2-2; TRBD1 matches 9 bases. The CDR3 loop spans 16 amino acids. The germline V gene has CDR1 FNHDT and CDR2 SITEND (reference sequence). Trimming took 4 bases from V and 0 from J; bases not matched to a gene: 4. CDR3 DNA (partial): TGTGCCAGCAGTCCCGACAGGGGGGCAAACACCGGG. Amino acids: CASSPDRGANTG. The entire CDR3 is CASSPDRGANTGQLYF.

With respect to this clone: Gene labels here are mouse ones. The CDR3 extends 4 residues past the end of the read, so its final part is completed from the germline J gene. J is TRBJ2-1 and V is TRBV13-3; 9 nucleotides agree with TRBD1. V was clipped by 0 bases and J by 6 bases; unmatched bases: 4. This CDR3 has 15 residues. CDR1 and CDR2 (germline): NNHDY, SYVADS. The covered CDR3 bases are TGTGCCAGCAGTGATGCGGGGGACAGGGTTGCT. The encoded protein is CASSDAGDRVA. The whole CDR3 protein is CASSDAGDRVAEQFF.

A note on this clone: The listed genes are named as in mouse. Read sequence stops 4 residues before the CDR3 end, and the germline J gene provides the missing end. The chain combines TRBV19 with TRBJ2-3, with 7 bases fitting TRBD1. The CDR3 totals 15 residues. V shed 6 bases, J shed 0 bases, and the junction held 7 bases outside the gene matches. Germline V CDR1 and CDR2: FNHDT, SITEND (reference sequence). CDR3 residues: CASTRGQTSAETLYF. The part of the CDR3 DNA that was read is TGTGCCAGCACCCGGGGACAGACTAGTGCAGAA.

On this clone itself: Gene labels here are mouse ones. The read finishes 4 residues shy of the CDR3 end, and the germline J gene is used to complete it. The sample contains more than one DNA sequence encoding this CDR3. V gene TRBV13-1 combines with J gene TRBJ1-1; D is undetermined. Trimming removed 0 bases at V and 0 bases at J, with 6 bases between. The CDR3 sequence is 14 residues long. The germline CDR1 and CDR2 sequences are NSHNY and SYGAGN. CDR3 DNA, as far as it was read: TGTGCCAGCAGTGATGCCAGAGCAAACACA. It encodes CASSDARANT. The full CDR3 reads CASSDARANTEVFF.

Concerning this clone: The gene symbols are mouse symbols. The CDR3 end falls 4 residues outside the read, so it is completed with the germline J gene. The chain carries TRBV13-1 and TRBJ2-3; 9 bases line up with TRBD1. The CDR3 extends over 14 amino acids. Germline lookup yields CDR1 NSHNY and CDR2 SYGAGN. V was pared by 5 bases and J by 2 bases, with 3 bases of the junction left unmatched. The sequenced CDR3 bases are TGTGCCAGCAGACAGGGGGCCCTTGCAGAA. This gives the protein CASRQGALAE. The whole CDR3 is CASRQGALAETLYF.

This clone was observed a handful of times. The genes and germline here are from mouse. The read terminates 4 residues before the CDR3 end, so the remaining end is supplied by the germline J gene. The chain carries TRBV19 and TRBJ2-2; 8 nucleotides agree with TRBD1. CDR1 is FNHDT and CDR2 is SITEND in the germline V gene (reference sequence). The CDR3 length is 17 residues. Trimming cost V 0 bases and J 2 bases; bases outside gene matches: 6. CDR3 bases read: TGTGCCAGCAGTATAGCAGGGGGCGCCCCCAACACCGGG. Translation: CASSIAGGAPNTG. The complete CDR3 sequence is CASSIAGGAPNTGQLYF.